The T cell receptor beta chain described here comes from a study of sequential checkpoint blockade in melanoma. Looking at the study overall: Patients were randomized 1:1 to nivolumab-then-ipilimumab or ipilimumab-then-nivolumab first-line.

As for treatment: randomized to nivolumab then ipilimumab (arm A) or the reverse (arm B). Sorted cells were live CD3+CD8+, lacking CD19 and CD56, from PBMCs. Sequencing used immunoSEQ multiplex PCR; TCRdb keeps in-frame clones, though not all of them. Here the sample spans some 17,000 clones, around 80% being singletons. The receptor was isolated from a human donor with melanoma. This sample comprised CD8+ T cells sorted from blood (inferred from file names), obtained from a patient given nivolumab and ipilimumab in sequence.

CDR3 residues: CASRFLGSTEAFF. CDR3 sequence (DNA): TGTGCCAGCAGGTTCCTGGGGAGCACTGAAGCTTTCTTT. This rearrangement joins TRBV6-1 to TRBJ1-1; D gene unclear. Germline assignment: CDR1 MNHNS and CDR2 SASEGT. The CDR3 extends over 13 amino acids. V was pared by 6 bases and J by 4 bases, with 12 bases between.